This T cell receptor (beta chain) was identified during a study of technical replicates of blood from a handful of donors. Repertoires were generated with immunoSEQ multiplex PCR, while TCRdb's copy carries only in-frame clones and drops some. The sample shows 90,000 to 100,000 clones, approximately 94% of them seen only once. CDR1 and CDR2 (germline): LGHNA, YSLEER. V lost 1 base and J lost 4, with 20 bases in between. There are 17 residues in the CDR3. This chain links TRBV4-3 with TRBJ2-7, with a tentative D call TRBD2 (6 bases). Sequencing was performed on T cells isolated from PBMCs. This sequence was found in a human donor in good health. CDR3 amino acids: CASSQGIFVEGQYEQYF. For the CDR3, the DNA is TGCGCCAGCAGCCAAGGAATTTTCGTGGAGGGTCAATACGAGCAGTACTTC.